What follows is one T cell receptor beta chain and its context. These data belong to a study of blood T cell repertoires in COVID-19. Looking at the study overall: T cells, B-cell-depleted T cells, or PBMCs supplied cDNA or gDNA.

The CDR3 runs to 13 residues. The germline gives CDR1 MNHEY, CDR2 SVGAGI. V was trimmed by 0 bases and J by 10 bases, leaving 10 bases between them. Profiled with immunoSEQ multiplex PCR; TCRdb holds only in-frame clones, not every one. The sample yields some 170,000 clones, over 85% seen once. The chain carries TRBV6-5 and TRBJ1-5, with D unresolved. The sequenced sample was peripheral blood. This TCR was recovered from a woman aged 55-69 years with COVID-19, enrolled during active disease. The CDR3 region is CASSYSSSLPQHF. The CDR3 bases are TGTGCCAGCAGTTACTCGTCTAGCTTACCCCAGCATTTT.